A selection of T cell receptor beta chains follows, all from one sample in a study of T-cell memory formation after mild COVID-19. In TCRdb, the 5' RACE reads were re-called with MiXCR into one record per CDR3 protein. In the table there are a few hundred thousand distinct CDR3 sequences, roughly 25% of which are singletons. Sequencing was done on a sample of PBMCs or a T cell subset sorted from them (not recorded which). The receptors stem from an adult woman who had mild COVID-19 (a few samples of this study predate the infection). Cell type and time point are not known. Both conserved end residues are part of each CDR3. The D gene is left open where the match is weak. A row's size may be missing; if present it is once, few, many or a size class.

few	TRBV7-2	TRBD2	TRBJ2-7	CASSWRLAGEQYF	TGTGCCAGCAGCTGGCGACTAGCCGGGGAGCAGTACTTC
few	TRBV15	NA	TRBJ2-3	CATSDSLTSTDTQYF	TGTGCCACCAGCGATTCGTTAACTAGCACAGATACGCAGTATTTT
few	TRBV12-5	NA	TRBJ1-1	CASGKGPNTEAFF	TGTGCTAGTGGTAAGGGACCGAACACTGAAGCTTTCTTT
NA	TRBV3-1	TRBD1	TRBJ1-2	CASSQGYSGQARGYTF	TGTGCCAGCAGCCAAGGCTATTCCGGACAGGCCAGAGGCTACACCTTC
few	TRBV7-9	TRBD1	TRBJ1-2	CASSLGTGGDLNYGYTF	TGTGCCAGCAGCCTCGGAACAGGGGGAGATCTTAACTATGGCTACACCTTC
few	TRBV6-1	NA	TRBJ2-6	CASSETVISGANVLTF	TGTGCCAGCAGTGAAACGGTGATCTCTGGGGCCAACGTCCTGACTTTC
NA	TRBV14	NA	TRBJ1-1	CASSQAGAITEAFF	TGTGCCAGCAGCCAAGCCGGGGCAATCACTGAAGCTTTCTTT
few	TRBV12-3/TRBV12-4	NA	TRBJ2-7	CASILTGGGAYEQYF	TGTGCCAGCATTCTCACTGGCGGGGGCGCCTACGAGCAGTACTTC
many	TRBV4-2	NA	TRBJ2-7	CASSPDLEQQYF	TGTGCCAGCAGTCCGGACCTGGAGCAGCAGTACTTC
NA	TRBV12-3/TRBV12-4	NA	TRBJ1-1	CASRSDGPGYTEAFF	TGTGCCAGCAGATCCGACGGCCCCGGGTACACTGAAGCTTTCTTT
few	TRBV6-6	NA	TRBJ1-1	CASRPNVEGSNTEAFF	TGTGCCAGCAGACCTAACGTGGAGGGGTCGAACACTGAAGCTTTCTTT
NA	TRBV15	NA	TRBJ2-5	CATGFGRETQYF	TGTGCCACCGGGTTTGGGCGAGAGACCCAGTACTTC
NA	TRBV5-1	NA	TRBJ2-5	CASQSRGGWQETQYF	TGCGCCAGCCAGAGCAGGGGTGGTTGGCAAGAGACCCAGTACTTC
NA	TRBV27	NA	TRBJ2-7	CASSFVLGLYEQYF	TGTGCCAGCAGTTTCGTCTTAGGGCTCTACGAGCAGTACTTC
NA	TRBV27	NA	TRBJ1-1	CASSPAQGNEAFF	TGTGCCAGCAGTCCCGCCCAGGGGAATGAAGCTTTCTTT
few	TRBV5-5	NA	TRBJ1-1	CASSLGPTGTEAFF	TGTGCCAGCAGCTTGGGGCCTACGGGGACTGAAGCTTTCTTT
NA	TRBV4-1	TRBD1	TRBJ1-2	CASSQDRTGYGYTF	TGCGCCAGCAGCCAAGATAGGACAGGCTATGGCTACACCTTC
NA	TRBV7-9	TRBD2	TRBJ2-1	CASSSGTSGSSWEQFF	TGTGCCAGCAGCTCGGGGACTAGCGGGAGTTCTTGGGAGCAGTTCTTC
NA	TRBV11-3	TRBD2	TRBJ2-1	CASRGTGGSSYNEQFF	TGTGCCAGCAGGGGGACCGGGGGGAGCTCCTACAATGAGCAGTTCTTC
NA	TRBV29-1	NA	TRBJ2-7	CSVEGGALRGYEQYF	TGCAGCGTTGAAGGCGGGGCGCTCCGGGGCTACGAGCAGTACTTC
NA	TRBV2	TRBD2	TRBJ2-7	CASRDPGLAHYEQYF	TGTGCCAGCAGAGATCCGGGACTAGCACATTACGAGCAGTACTTC
NA	TRBV11-2	NA	TRBJ2-7	CASSLNDEQYF	TGTGCCAGCAGCTTAAATGACGAGCAGTACTTC
few	TRBV24-1	TRBD1	TRBJ1-2	CATSERDSYYGYTF	TGTGCCACCAGTGAGAGGGACAGCTACTATGGCTACACCTTC
few	TRBV29-1	NA	TRBJ2-7	CSVLSRESYEQYF	TGCAGCGTCCTAAGCAGGGAGAGCTACGAGCAGTACTTC
NA	TRBV5-1	NA	TRBJ2-7	CASSLVPEATGEQYF	TGCGCCAGCAGCTTGGTGCCAGAAGCTACGGGGGAGCAGTACTTC
NA	TRBV15	NA	TRBJ1-1	CATSRSSSGEAFF	TGTGCCACCAGCAGATCCTCTTCAGGGGAAGCTTTCTTT
NA	TRBV6-2/TRBV6-3	NA	TRBJ2-2	CASRSRDVGGSTGELFF	TGTGCCAGCAGAAGCCGGGACGTAGGGGGGAGCACCGGGGAGCTGTTTTTT
NA	TRBV11-2	NA	TRBJ1-4	CASSPVGGGWEKLFF	TGTGCCAGCAGCCCCGTTGGGGGGGGTTGGGAAAAACTGTTTTTT
NA	TRBV12-3/TRBV12-4	NA	TRBJ2-7	CASGPDVYEQYF	TGTGCCAGCGGCCCGGATGTCTACGAGCAGTACTTC
few	TRBV6-6	NA	TRBJ2-5	CASRPSSVETQYF	TGTGCCAGCAGGCCGAGTAGTGTAGAGACCCAGTACTTC
NA	TRBV29-1	NA	TRBJ2-5	CSVERETQYF	TGCAGCGTTGAACGAGAGACCCAGTACTTC
few	TRBV7-9	TRBD1	TRBJ1-2	CASTLDRDSHGYTF	TGTGCCAGCACCTTAGACCGGGACAGTCATGGCTACACCTTC
few	TRBV3-1	NA	TRBJ1-2	CASSQDGGMKGYTF	TGTGCCAGCAGCCAAGATGGTGGGATGAAGGGCTACACCTTC
NA	TRBV19	TRBD1	TRBJ2-7	CASSIAAWDRAYEQYF	TGTGCCAGTAGTATAGCCGCCTGGGACAGGGCCTACGAGCAGTACTTC
NA	TRBV7-2	NA	TRBJ2-5	CASRSDGETQYF	TGTGCCAGCAGATCGGACGGAGAGACCCAGTACTTC
NA	TRBV20-1	NA	TRBJ2-7	CSATSYEQYF	TGCAGTGCCACTTCCTACGAGCAGTACTTC
few	TRBV5-1	TRBD2	TRBJ2-5	CASSRGGTSGGSQETQYF	TGCGCCAGCAGCCGGGGTGGTACTAGCGGGGGATCCCAAGAGACCCAGTACTTC
many	TRBV11-2	TRBD1	TRBJ1-4	CASSLGDSLWATNEKLFF	TGTGCCAGCAGCTTAGGGGACAGCCTCTGGGCAACTAATGAAAAACTGTTTTTT
NA	TRBV6-6	TRBD2	TRBJ2-7	CASRTSDSYEQYF	TGTGCCAGCAGGACTAGCGACTCCTACGAGCAGTACTTC
NA	TRBV7-9	NA	TRBJ1-4	CASSLGIEWEDPNEKLFF	TGTGCCAGCAGCTTAGGGATAGAATGGGAAGATCCTAATGAAAAACTGTTTTTT
few	TRBV24-1	NA	TRBJ2-5	CATRDNRARGETQYF	TGTGCCACCAGGGATAACCGGGCACGAGGAGAGACCCAGTACTTC
few	TRBV5-1	NA	TRBJ2-2	CASSLGDLVNTGELFF	TGCGCCAGCAGCTTGGGGGACTTGGTGAACACCGGGGAGCTGTTTTTT